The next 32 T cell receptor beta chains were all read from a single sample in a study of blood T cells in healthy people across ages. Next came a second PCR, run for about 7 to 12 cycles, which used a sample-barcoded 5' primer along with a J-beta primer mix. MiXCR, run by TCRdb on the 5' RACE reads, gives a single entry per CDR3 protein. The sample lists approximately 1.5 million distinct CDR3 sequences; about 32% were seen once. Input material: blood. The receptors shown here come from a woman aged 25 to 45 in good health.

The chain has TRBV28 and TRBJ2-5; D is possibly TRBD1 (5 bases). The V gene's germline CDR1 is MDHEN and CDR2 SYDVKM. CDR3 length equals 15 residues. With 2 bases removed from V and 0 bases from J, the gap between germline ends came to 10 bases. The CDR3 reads CASSLAQGHQETQYF. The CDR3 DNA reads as TGTGCCAGCAGTTTAGCCCAGGGCCACCAAGAGACCCAGTACTTC.

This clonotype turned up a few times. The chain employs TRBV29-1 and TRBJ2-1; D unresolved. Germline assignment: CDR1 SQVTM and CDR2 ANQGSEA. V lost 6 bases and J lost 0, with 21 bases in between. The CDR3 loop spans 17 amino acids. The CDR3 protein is CSVKAPQTSSSYNEQFF. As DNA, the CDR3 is TGCAGCGTGAAGGCCCCCCAGACATCCTCCTCCTACAATGAGCAGTTCTTC.

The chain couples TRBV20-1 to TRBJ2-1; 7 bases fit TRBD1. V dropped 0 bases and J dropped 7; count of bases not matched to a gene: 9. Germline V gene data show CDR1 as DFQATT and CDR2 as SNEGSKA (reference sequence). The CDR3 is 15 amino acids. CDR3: CSARDQPGQHNEQFF. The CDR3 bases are TGCAGTGCTAGAGATCAACCGGGACAGCATAATGAGCAGTTCTTC.

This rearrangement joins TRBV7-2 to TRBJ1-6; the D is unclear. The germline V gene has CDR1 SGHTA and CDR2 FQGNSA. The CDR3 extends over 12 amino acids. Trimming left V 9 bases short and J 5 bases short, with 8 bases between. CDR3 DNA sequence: TGTGCCAGTCGGCGGGATAATTCACCCCTCCACTTT. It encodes CASRRDNSPLHF.

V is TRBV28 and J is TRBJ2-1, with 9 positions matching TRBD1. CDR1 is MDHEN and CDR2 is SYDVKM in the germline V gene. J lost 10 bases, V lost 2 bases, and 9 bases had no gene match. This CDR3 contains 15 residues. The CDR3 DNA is TGTGCCAGCAGTTTAAGCGGGACAGGGCCCCCGGAGCAGTTCTTC. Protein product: CASSLSGTGPPEQFF. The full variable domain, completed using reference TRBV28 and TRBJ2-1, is DVKVTQSSRYLVKRTGEKVFLECVQDMDHENMFWYRQDPGLGLRLIYFSYDVKMKEKGDIPEGYSVSREKKERFSLILESASTNQTSMYLCASSLSGTGPPEQFFGPGTRLTVL.

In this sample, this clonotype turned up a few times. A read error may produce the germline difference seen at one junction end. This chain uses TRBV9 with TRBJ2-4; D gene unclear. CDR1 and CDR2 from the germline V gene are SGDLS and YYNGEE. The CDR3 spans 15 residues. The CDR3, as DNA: TGCGCCAGCAGCGTAGTTCCAGGAGTCGAAAACATTCAGTACTTC. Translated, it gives CASSVVPGVENIQYF.

CDR3 in DNA: TGTGCCAGCAGCCAAGAGCAAGCCTCGGGGACAGATACGCAGTATTTT. This encodes CASSQEQASGTDTQYF. This chain links TRBV4-2 with TRBJ2-3, with a weak D call TRBD2 (5 bases). V lost 0 bases, J lost 3 bases, and 13 bases lay in between. The CDR3 is made up of 16 amino acids. CDR1 is LGHNA and CDR2 is YNFKEQ in the germline V gene.

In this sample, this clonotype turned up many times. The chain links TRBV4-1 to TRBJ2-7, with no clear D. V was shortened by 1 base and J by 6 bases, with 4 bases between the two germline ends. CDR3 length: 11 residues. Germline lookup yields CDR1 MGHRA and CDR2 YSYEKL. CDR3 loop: CASSQAAEQYF. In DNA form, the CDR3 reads TGCGCCAGCAGCCAAGCCGCCGAGCAGTACTTC.

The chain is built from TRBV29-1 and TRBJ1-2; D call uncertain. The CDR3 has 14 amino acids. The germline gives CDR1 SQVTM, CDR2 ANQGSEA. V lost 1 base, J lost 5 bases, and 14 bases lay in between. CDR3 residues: CSVEVLLVYYGYTF. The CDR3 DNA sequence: TGCAGCGTTGAAGTCTTGTTGGTATATTATGGCTACACCTTC.

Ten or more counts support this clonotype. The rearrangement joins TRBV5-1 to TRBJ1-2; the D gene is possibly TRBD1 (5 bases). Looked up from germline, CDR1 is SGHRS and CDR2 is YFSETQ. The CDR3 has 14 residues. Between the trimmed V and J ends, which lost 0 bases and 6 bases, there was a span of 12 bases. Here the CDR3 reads CASSLGRGEDGYTF. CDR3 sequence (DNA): TGCGCCAGCAGCTTGGGTCGGGGCGAAGATGGCTACACCTTC.

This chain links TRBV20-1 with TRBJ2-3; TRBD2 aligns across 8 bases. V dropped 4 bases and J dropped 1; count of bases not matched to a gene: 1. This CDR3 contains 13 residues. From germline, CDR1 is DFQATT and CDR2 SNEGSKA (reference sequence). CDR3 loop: CSATAGGTDTQYF. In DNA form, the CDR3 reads TGCAGTGCTACAGCGGGGGGCACAGATACGCAGTATTTT.

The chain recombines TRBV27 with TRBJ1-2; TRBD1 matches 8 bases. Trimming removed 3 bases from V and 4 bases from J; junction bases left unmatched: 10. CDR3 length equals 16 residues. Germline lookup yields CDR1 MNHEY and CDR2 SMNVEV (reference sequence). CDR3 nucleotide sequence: TGTGCCAGCAGTTTGGGGGGGGGACAGGCGGGCTATGGCTACACCTTC. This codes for CASSLGGGQAGYGYTF.

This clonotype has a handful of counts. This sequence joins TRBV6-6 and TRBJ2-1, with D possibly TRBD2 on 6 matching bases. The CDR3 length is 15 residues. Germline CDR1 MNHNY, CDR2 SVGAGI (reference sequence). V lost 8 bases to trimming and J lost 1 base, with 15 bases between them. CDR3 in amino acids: CASGGRLGSYNEQFF. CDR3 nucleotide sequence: TGTGCCAGCGGAGGTAGACTAGGGTCCTACAATGAGCAGTTCTTC.

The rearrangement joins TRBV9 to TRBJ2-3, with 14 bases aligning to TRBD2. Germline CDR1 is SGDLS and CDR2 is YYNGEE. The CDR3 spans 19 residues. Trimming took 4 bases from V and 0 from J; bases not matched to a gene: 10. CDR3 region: CASSLPGTSGGPSTDTQYF. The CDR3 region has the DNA TGTGCCAGCAGCCTCCCCGGGACTAGCGGGGGCCCCAGCACAGATACGCAGTATTTT.

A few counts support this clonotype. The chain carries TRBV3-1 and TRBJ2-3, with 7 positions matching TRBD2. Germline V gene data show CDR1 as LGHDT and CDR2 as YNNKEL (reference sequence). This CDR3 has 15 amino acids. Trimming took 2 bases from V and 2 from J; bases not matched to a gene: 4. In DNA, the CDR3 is TGTGCCAGCAGCCAAAGACTAGCAAACACAGATACGCAGTATTTT. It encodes CASSQRLANTDTQYF.

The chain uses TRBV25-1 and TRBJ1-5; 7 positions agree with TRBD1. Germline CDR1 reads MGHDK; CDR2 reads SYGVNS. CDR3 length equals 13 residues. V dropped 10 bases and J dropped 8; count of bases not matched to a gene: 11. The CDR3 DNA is TGTGCCACTCAACAGGGGCTTGAGGAGCCCCAGCATTTT. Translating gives CATQQGLEEPQHF.

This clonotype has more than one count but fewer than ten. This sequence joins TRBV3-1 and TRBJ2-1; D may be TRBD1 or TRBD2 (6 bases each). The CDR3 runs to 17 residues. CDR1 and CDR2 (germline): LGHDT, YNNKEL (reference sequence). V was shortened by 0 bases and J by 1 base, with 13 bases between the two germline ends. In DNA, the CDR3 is TGTGCCAGCAGCCAAGATTTGCCGGGGGCGTCCTACAATGAGCAGTTCTTC. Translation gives CASSQDLPGASYNEQFF.

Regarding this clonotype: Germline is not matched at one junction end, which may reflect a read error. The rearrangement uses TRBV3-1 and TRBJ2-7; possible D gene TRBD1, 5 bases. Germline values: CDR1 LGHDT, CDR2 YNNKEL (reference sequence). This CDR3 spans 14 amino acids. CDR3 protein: CACSPGSSYYEQYF. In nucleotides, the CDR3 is TGTGCCTGCAGCCCAGGGTCCTCCTACTACGAGCAGTACTTC.

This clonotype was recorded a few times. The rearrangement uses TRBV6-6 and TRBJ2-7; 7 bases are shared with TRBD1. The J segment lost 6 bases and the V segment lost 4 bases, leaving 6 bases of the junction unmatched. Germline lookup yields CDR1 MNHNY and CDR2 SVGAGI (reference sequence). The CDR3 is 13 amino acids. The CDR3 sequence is CASSSGQAGEQYF. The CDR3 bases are TGTGCCAGCAGTTCCGGACAGGCTGGCGAGCAGTACTTC.

CDR3 in amino acids: CASSDGGRSTDTQYF. In nucleotides, the CDR3 is TGTGCCAGCAGTGACGGGGGAAGAAGCACAGATACGCAGTATTTT. The rearrangement joins TRBV6-1 to TRBJ2-3, with a possible D match to TRBD2 (6 bases). Looked up from germline, CDR1 is MNHNS and CDR2 is SASEGT. V shed 3 bases and J shed 0 bases, with 10 bases lying between them. The CDR3 is 15 residues long.

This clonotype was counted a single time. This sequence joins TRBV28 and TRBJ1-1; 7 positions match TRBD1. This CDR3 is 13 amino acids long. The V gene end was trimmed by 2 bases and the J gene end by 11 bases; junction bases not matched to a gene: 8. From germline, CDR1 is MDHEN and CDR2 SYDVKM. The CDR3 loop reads CASSLELQGRAFF. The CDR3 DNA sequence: TGTGCCAGCAGTTTAGAACTACAGGGGAGGGCTTTCTTT.

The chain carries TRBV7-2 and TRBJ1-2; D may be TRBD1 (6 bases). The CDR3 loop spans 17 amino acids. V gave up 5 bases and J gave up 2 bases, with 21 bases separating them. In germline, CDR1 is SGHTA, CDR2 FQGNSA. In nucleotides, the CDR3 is TGTGCCAGCAGCCACAGCTTAAATAACCAGGGGAACTATGGCTACACCTTC. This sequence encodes CASSHSLNNQGNYGYTF.

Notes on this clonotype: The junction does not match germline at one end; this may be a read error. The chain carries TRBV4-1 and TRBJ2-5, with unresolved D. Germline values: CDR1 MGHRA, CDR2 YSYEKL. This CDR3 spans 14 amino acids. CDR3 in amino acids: CAGSLSPLLETQYF. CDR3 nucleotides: TGCGCCGGCAGCCTTTCGCCCCTTTTGGAGACCCAGTACTTC.

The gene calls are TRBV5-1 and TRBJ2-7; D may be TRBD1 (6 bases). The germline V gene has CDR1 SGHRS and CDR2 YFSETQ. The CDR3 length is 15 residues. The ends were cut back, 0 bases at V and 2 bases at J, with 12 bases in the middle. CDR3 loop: CASSLAAGVAYEQYF. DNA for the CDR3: TGCGCCAGCAGCTTGGCCGCAGGGGTCGCCTACGAGCAGTACTTC.

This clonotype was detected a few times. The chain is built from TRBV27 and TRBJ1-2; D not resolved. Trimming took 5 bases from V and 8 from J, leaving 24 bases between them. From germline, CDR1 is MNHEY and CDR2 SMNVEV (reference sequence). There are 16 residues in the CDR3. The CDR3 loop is CASSPNVLRETMGYTF. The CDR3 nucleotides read TGTGCCAGCAGTCCGAACGTTCTAAGGGAGACTATGGGCTACACCTTC.

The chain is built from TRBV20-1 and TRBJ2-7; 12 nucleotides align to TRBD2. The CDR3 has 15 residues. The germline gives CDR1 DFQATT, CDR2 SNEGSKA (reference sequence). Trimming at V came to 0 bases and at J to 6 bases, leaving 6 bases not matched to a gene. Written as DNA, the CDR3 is TGCAGTGCTAGAGATGTGACTAGCGGGAGTTTCGAGCAGTACTTC. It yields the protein CSARDVTSGSFEQYF.

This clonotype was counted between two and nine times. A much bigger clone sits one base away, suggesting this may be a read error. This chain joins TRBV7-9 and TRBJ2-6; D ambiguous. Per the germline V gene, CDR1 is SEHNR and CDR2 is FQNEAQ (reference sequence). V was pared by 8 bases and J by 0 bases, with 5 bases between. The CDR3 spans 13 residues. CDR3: CASASSGANVLTF. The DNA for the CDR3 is TGTGCCAGCGCCTCCTCTGGGGCCAACGTCCTGACTTTC. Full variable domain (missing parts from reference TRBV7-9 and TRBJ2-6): DTGVSQNPRHKITKRGQNVTFRCDPISEHNRLYWYRQTLGQGPEFLTYFQNEAQLEKSRLLSDRFSAERPKGSFSTLEIQRTEQGDSAMYLCASASSGANVLTFGAGSRLTVL.

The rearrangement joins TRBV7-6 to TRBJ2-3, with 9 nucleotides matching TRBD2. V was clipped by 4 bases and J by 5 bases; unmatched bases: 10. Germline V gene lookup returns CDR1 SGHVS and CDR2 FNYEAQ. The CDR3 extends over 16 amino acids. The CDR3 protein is CASSSPRRGGQDTQYF. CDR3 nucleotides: TGTGCCAGCAGCTCCCCGCGGCGGGGGGGCCAAGATACGCAGTATTTT.

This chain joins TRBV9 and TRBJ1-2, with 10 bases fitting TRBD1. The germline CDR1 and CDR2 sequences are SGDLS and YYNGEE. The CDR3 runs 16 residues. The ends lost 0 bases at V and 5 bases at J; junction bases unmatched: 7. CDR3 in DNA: TGTGCCAGCAGCGTAGCCCCCGGACAGGGGGTGTATGGCTACACCTTC. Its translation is CASSVAPGQGVYGYTF.

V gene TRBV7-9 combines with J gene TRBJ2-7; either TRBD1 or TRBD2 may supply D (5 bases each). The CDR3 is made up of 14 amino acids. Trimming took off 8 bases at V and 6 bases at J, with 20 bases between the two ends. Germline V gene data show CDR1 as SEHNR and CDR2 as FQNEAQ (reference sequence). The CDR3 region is CASEPGTRGSEQYF. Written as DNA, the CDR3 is TGTGCCAGCGAGCCCGGGACGAGAGGTAGCGAGCAGTACTTC.

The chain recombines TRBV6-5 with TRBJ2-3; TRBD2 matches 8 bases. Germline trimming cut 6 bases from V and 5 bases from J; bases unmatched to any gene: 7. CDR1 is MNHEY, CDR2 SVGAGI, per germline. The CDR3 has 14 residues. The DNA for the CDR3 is TGTGCCAGCAGACGGGGGGGCCGGGAAGATACGCAGTATTTT. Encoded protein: CASRRGGREDTQYF.

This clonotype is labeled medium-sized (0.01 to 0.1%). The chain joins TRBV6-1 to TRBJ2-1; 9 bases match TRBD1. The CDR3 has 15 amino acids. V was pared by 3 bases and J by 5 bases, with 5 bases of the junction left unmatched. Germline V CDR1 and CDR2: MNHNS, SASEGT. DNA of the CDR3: TGTGCCAGCAGTGATGTGACAGGGGGTCACAATGAGCAGTTCTTC. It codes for CASSDVTGGHNEQFF.